The 26 T cell receptor beta chains in this list originate from one sample, sequenced in a study of graft-versus-host responses after intestinal transplantation. What these receptors recognize is not known. Only in-frame clones appear in the TCRdb table, and some are missing; sequencing was by immunoSEQ multiplex PCR. Among roughly 39,000 clones, roughly 96% were seen once, and the ten largest hold 0.22%. The sample here was unstimulated CD8+ T cells sorted from spleen or lymph node cells, taken before transplant. The source of these receptors is a human donor who was the organ donor for an intestinal transplant.

The V and J genes are TRBV20-1 and TRBJ1-6; D is unresolved. The V end was cut by 7 bases, the J end by 12 bases, with 10 bases between. CDR3 length: 10 amino acids. Germline V gives CDR1 DFQATT, CDR2 SNEGSKA (reference sequence). CDR3 loop: CSDGIGPLHF. In nucleotides, the CDR3 is TGCAGTGACGGAATCGGACCCCTCCACTTT.

The chain links TRBV30 to TRBJ2-7; D uncertain. The CDR3 is made up of 11 amino acids. Germline loops: CDR1 GTSNPN, CDR2 SVGIG (reference sequence). Trimming cost V 0 bases and J 5 bases, with 5 bases left between them. The CDR3 DNA is TGTGCCTGGAGTGTAGACCACGAGCAGTACTTC. The encoded protein is CAWSVDHEQYF.

The chain combines TRBV5-8 with TRBJ2-3; D is possibly TRBD1 or TRBD2 (6 bases each). CDR1 and CDR2 from the germline V gene are SGHTS and YDEGEE. This CDR3 is built from 18 residues. Between the trimmed V and J ends, which lost 3 bases and 1 base, there was a span of 21 bases. CDR3 bases: TGTGCCAGCAGCTGGGGGGCCTCGGAAGATTGGGGCACAGATACGCAGTATTTT. It specifies CASSWGASEDWGTDTQYF.

The chain has TRBV5-6 and TRBJ1-1, with 10 bases lining up with TRBD1. CDR3 length: 17 residues. Looked up from germline, CDR1 is SGHDT and CDR2 is YYEEEE. Unmatched junction bases numbered 11, after V lost 4 bases and J lost 2 bases. The CDR3 DNA reads TGTGCCAGCAGCCCGGGGGGGACAGGGGACTTAAACACTGAAGCTTTCTTT. As protein: CASSPGGTGDLNTEAFF.

The chain joins TRBV7-2 to TRBJ1-2, with 8 bases lining up with TRBD1. Germline-derived CDR1 and CDR2 are SGHTA and FQGNSA. The CDR3 loop spans 16 amino acids. Germline trimming cut 0 bases from V and 3 bases from J; bases unmatched to any gene: 6. The CDR3 coding sequence is TGTGCCAGCAGCTTAGCGTGGTCAGGGGGCGACTATGGCTACACCTTC. This gives the protein CASSLAWSGGDYGYTF.

This chain links TRBV7-8 with TRBJ2-5; TRBD1 matches 10 bases. The DNA end is more similar to TRBJ2-7, so the J call may be wrong. The CDR3 spans 15 residues. Per germline, CDR1 SGHVS and CDR2 FQNEAQ. CDR3 amino acids: CASSPLGTGDDEQYF. The CDR3 DNA reads as TGTGCCAGCAGCCCCCTCGGGACAGGGGACGACGAGCAGTACTTC.

V gene TRBV4-1 combines with J gene TRBJ2-1, with D perhaps TRBD2 (6 bases). V lost 4 bases, J lost 0 bases, and 16 bases lay in between. CDR3 length: 17 residues. CDR1 MGHRA and CDR2 YSYEKL come from the germline V gene. CDR3 DNA: TGCGCCAGCAGCCGGGGGTCGGAGGGGTTCTCCTACAATGAGCAGTTCTTC. Protein sequence: CASSRGSEGFSYNEQFF.

The chain combines TRBV4-3 with TRBJ2-3; 12 bases map to TRBD2. Germline CDR1 is LGHNA and CDR2 is YSLEER. The CDR3 spans 20 residues. The trim removed 0 bases at V and 0 bases at J, leaving 10 bases unmatched. For the CDR3, the DNA is TGCGCCAGCAGCCAAGATCTAGCTAGCGGGGGGGCATCTAGCACAGATACGCAGTATTTT. It encodes CASSQDLASGGASSTDTQYF.

The gene calls are TRBV9 and TRBJ1-2, with D perhaps TRBD1 (6 bases). The CDR3 is made up of 15 amino acids. V was shortened by 4 bases and J by 0 bases, with 13 bases between the two germline ends. In germline, CDR1 is SGDLS, CDR2 YYNGEE. CDR3 residues: CASSSRTDPNYGYTF. Here the CDR3 DNA reads TGTGCCAGCAGCTCCCGGACAGACCCTAACTATGGCTACACCTTC.

In this sample, this clone turned up once. The rearrangement joins TRBV15 to TRBJ2-3; a weak D match, TRBD2 (5 bases). This CDR3 has 14 residues. Germline V CDR1 and CDR2: LNHNV, YYDKDF (reference sequence). The V and J ends lost 7 bases and 4 bases respectively, with 15 bases between them. The CDR3 region has the DNA TGTGCCACCAAGACCCGGTTGGAGGCAGATACGCAGTATTTT. It specifies CATKTRLEADTQYF.

The chain links TRBV6-1 to TRBJ2-7; 10 nucleotides agree with TRBD2. With V trimmed by 3 bases and J by 7 bases, 3 bases remained unmatched. CDR3 size: 13 residues. Germline V lookup: CDR1 MNHNS, CDR2 SASEGT. The CDR3 region is CASSEGLAREQYF. The CDR3 DNA follows: TGTGCCAGCAGTGAGGGACTAGCGCGTGAGCAGTACTTC.

V gene TRBV27 combines with J gene TRBJ2-2; no clear D. V lost 5 bases and J lost 8, with 15 bases in between. Germline V lookup: CDR1 MNHEY, CDR2 SMNVEV (reference sequence). The CDR3 totals 14 residues. CDR3 DNA: TGTGCCAGCAGTCCCACTTCTGGTTCGGGGGAGCTGTTTTTT. Its protein product is CASSPTSGSGELFF.

The table lists this clone with a count of one. V and J are TRBV28 and TRBJ2-3; D is perhaps TRBD1 or TRBD2 (5 bases each). The CDR3 has 16 amino acids. The germline V gene encodes CDR1 MDHEN and CDR2 SYDVKM. The V and J ends lost 3 bases and 0 bases respectively, with 13 bases between them. CDR3 protein: CASSFGADISTDTQYF. The CDR3 DNA follows: TGTGCCAGCAGTTTCGGGGCAGACATTAGCACAGATACGCAGTATTTT.

V usage is TRBV7-2 and J usage is TRBJ2-1, with a possible D match to TRBD1 (5 bases). V was clipped by 4 bases and J by 6 bases, with 10 bases between them. The CDR3 is 13 residues long. Germline V lookup: CDR1 SGHTA, CDR2 FQGNSA. CDR3 amino acids: CASSSVQANEQFF. The CDR3 nucleotides read TGTGCCAGCAGCTCCGTACAGGCCAATGAGCAGTTCTTC.

V gene TRBV18 combines with J gene TRBJ2-7, with 7 positions matching TRBD2. After removal of 3 bases from V and 0 bases from J, the junction contained 8 bases not matched to a gene. This CDR3 contains 16 residues. The V gene's germline CDR1 is KGHSH and CDR2 LQKENI. The CDR3 coding sequence is TGTGCCAGCTCACCCCGGCTGGGAGGGCCCTCCTACGAGCAGTACTTC. Translated, it gives CASSPRLGGPSYEQYF. The whole variable domain, filled in from reference TRBV18 and TRBJ2-7, reads NAGVMQNPRHLVRRRGQEARLRCSPMKGHSHVYWYRQLPEEGLKFMVYLQKENIIDESGMPKERFSAEFPKEGPSILRIQQVVRGDSAAYFCASSPRLGGPSYEQYFGPGTRLTVT.

A word on this clone: This sample also contains other DNA sequences that code for the same CDR3. V gene TRBV7-6 combines with J gene TRBJ2-5; D gene ambiguous. The CDR3 has 13 residues. Germline lookup yields CDR1 SGHVS and CDR2 FNYEAQ. Trimming stripped 4 bases from V and 4 bases from J, with 10 bases between. CDR3 DNA: TGTGCCAGCAGCTCCCAGGTTACAGAGACCCAGTACTTC. This gives the protein CASSSQVTETQYF.

The chain is built from TRBV10-3 and TRBJ1-6; weak D call: TRBD1 (5 bases). Germline-derived CDR1 and CDR2 are ENHRY and SYGVKD. The CDR3 totals 15 residues. The V and J ends lost 0 bases and 8 bases respectively, with 11 bases between them. This CDR3 reads CAISESQGLDSPLHF. CDR3 sequence (DNA): TGTGCCATCAGTGAGTCCCAGGGCCTTGATTCACCCCTCCACTTT.

The rearrangement uses TRBV6-6 and TRBJ2-7; the D is unclear. V was clipped by 10 bases and J by 0 bases, with 16 bases between them. Germline lookup yields CDR1 MNHNY and CDR2 SVGAGI (reference sequence). The CDR3 length is 14 residues. The CDR3 DNA is TGTGCCACCACCCCCGTGTTCGACTCCTACGAGCAGTACTTC. Translated: CATTPVFDSYEQYF.

This chain uses TRBV11-2 with TRBJ1-1; D might be TRBD1 (5 bases). Looked up from germline, CDR1 is SGHAT and CDR2 is FQNNGV. The CDR3 consists of 13 residues. V lost 5 bases to trimming and J lost 6 bases, with 13 bases between them. The CDR3, as DNA: TGTGCCAGCAGCCTATGGGACTGGTCTGAAGCTTTCTTT. It encodes CASSLWDWSEAFF.

V usage is TRBV4-1 and J usage is TRBJ2-7; the match to TRBD1 covers 7 bases. The CDR3 is made up of 13 amino acids. Germline CDR1 is MGHRA and CDR2 is YSYEKL. The trim removed 6 bases at V and 1 base at J, leaving 3 bases unmatched. CDR3 nucleotides: TGCGCCAGCAGTCCGGGACAGTCCTACGAGCAGTACTTC. Its translation: CASSPGQSYEQYF.

The chain is built from TRBV19 and TRBJ1-2, with D possibly TRBD1 on 5 matching bases. This CDR3 spans 16 amino acids. Trimming took off 8 bases at V and 7 bases at J, with 26 bases between the two ends. Germline values: CDR1 LNHDA, CDR2 SQIVND (reference sequence). Here the CDR3 reads CASLDPMGLTYPGYTF. In DNA, the CDR3 is TGTGCCAGTTTGGACCCGATGGGACTGACCTATCCTGGCTACACCTTC.

CDR3 sequence reads: CASSEGLAGVETQYF. The CDR3 region has the DNA TGTGCCAGCAGTGAAGGACTAGCGGGGGTAGAGACCCAGTACTTC. J is TRBJ2-5 and V is TRBV2; 12 bases agree with TRBD2. Looked up from germline, CDR1 is SNHLY and CDR2 is FYNNEI. V was clipped by 1 base and J by 4 bases; unmatched bases: 1. The CDR3 is 15 residues long.

The J gene is TRBJ2-5, the V gene TRBV7-9; no reliable D call. Germline assignment: CDR1 SEHNR and CDR2 FQNEAQ (reference sequence). V was clipped by 5 bases and J by 0 bases, with 10 bases between them. The CDR3 totals 14 residues. The CDR3 sequence is CASSPAAYQETQYF. CDR3 bases: TGTGCCAGCAGCCCCGCAGCGTACCAAGAGACCCAGTACTTC.

The V and J genes are TRBV2 and TRBJ2-5, with 8 bases identical to TRBD1. There are 17 residues in the CDR3. The germline CDR1 and CDR2 sequences are SNHLY and FYNNEI. Trimming took 3 bases from V and 0 from J; bases not matched to a gene: 9. This CDR3 is CASSDPVGQGYQETQYF. In nucleotides, the CDR3 is TGTGCCAGCAGTGATCCGGTTGGACAGGGATACCAAGAGACCCAGTACTTC.

The chain uses TRBV9 and TRBJ1-5; D gene unclear. CDR3 length equals 15 residues. The germline V gene has CDR1 SGDLS and CDR2 YYNGEE. V lost 0 bases and J 5 bases, leaving 12 bases between the germline ends. CDR3 amino acids: CASSVDPGLDQPQHF. The CDR3 bases are TGTGCCAGCAGCGTAGATCCGGGTTTGGATCAGCCCCAGCATTTT.

V usage is TRBV4-3 and J usage is TRBJ2-7; 8 positions agree with TRBD2. Germline values: CDR1 LGHNA, CDR2 YSLEER. CDR3 length equals 18 residues. J lost 0 bases, V lost 4 bases, and 14 bases had no gene match. The chain's CDR3 is CASSPGGASGGFSYEQYF. CDR3 in DNA: TGCGCCAGCAGCCCCGGAGGGGCCAGCGGGGGCTTCTCCTACGAGCAGTACTTC.